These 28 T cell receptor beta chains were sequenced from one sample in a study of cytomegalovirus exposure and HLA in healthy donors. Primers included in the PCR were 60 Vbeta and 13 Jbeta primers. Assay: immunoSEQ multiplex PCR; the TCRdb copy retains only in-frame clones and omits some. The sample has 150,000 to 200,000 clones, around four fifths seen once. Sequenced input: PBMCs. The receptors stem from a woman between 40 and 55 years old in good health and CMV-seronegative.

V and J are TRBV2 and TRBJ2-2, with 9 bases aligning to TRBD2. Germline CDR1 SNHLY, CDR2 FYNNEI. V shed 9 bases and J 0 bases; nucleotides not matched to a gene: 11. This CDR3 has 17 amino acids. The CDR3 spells CARTPEREVANTGELFF. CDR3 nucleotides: TGTGCCAGGACACCTGAGCGGGAGGTGGCGAACACCGGGGAGCTGTTTTTT.

The CDR3 DNA reads as TGTGCCAGCAGAGAAAGAATCCCGGGCACTGAAGCTTTCTTT. This translates into CASRERIPGTEAFF. The chain carries TRBV6-1 and TRBJ1-1, with D unresolved. This CDR3 is 14 amino acids long. V lost 6 bases and J lost 4, with 15 bases in between. Germline V CDR1 and CDR2: MNHNS, SASEGT.

CDR3 sequence: CASSTRQGQPNYGYTF. The CDR3 nucleotides are TGTGCCAGTAGTACGCGACAGGGACAGCCTAACTATGGCTACACCTTC. The V gene is TRBV19, the J gene TRBJ1-2; 7 bases match TRBD1. The V and J ends lost 4 bases and 0 bases, in that order; junction bases with no gene match: 8. Germline V gene sequence: CDR1 LNHDA, CDR2 SQIVND (reference sequence). The CDR3 is made up of 16 amino acids.

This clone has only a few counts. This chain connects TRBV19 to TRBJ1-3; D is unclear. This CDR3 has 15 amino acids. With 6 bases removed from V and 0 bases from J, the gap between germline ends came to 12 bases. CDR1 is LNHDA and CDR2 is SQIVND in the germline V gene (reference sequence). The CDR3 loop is CASSLTTRSGNTIYF. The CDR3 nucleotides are TGTGCCAGTAGCCTTACGACTCGCTCTGGAAACACCATATATTTT.

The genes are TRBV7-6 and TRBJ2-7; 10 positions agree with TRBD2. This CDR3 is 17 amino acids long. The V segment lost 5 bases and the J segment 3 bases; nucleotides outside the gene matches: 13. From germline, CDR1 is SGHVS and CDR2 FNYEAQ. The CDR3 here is CASSPNSGRNKLYEQYF. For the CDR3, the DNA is TGTGCCAGCAGCCCCAATAGCGGGAGGAACAAGCTCTACGAGCAGTACTTC.

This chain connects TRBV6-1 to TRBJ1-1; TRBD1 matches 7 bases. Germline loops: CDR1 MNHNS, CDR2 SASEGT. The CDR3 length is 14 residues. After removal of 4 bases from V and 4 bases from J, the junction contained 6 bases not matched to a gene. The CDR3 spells CASSGRGRSTEAFF. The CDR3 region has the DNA TGTGCCAGCAGTGGAAGGGGGCGGAGCACTGAAGCTTTCTTT.

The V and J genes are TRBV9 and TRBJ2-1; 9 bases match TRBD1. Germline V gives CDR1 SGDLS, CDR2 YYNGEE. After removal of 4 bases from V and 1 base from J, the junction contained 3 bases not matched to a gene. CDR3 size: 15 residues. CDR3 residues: CASSSGTGSYNEQFF. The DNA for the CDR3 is TGTGCCAGCAGCTCAGGGACAGGGTCCTACAATGAGCAGTTCTTC. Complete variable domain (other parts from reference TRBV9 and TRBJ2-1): DSGVTQTPKHLITATGQRVTLRCSPRSGDLSVYWYQQSLDQGLQFLIQYYNGEERAKGNILERFSAQQFPDLHSELNLSSLELGDSALYFCASSSGTGSYNEQFFGPGTRLTVL.

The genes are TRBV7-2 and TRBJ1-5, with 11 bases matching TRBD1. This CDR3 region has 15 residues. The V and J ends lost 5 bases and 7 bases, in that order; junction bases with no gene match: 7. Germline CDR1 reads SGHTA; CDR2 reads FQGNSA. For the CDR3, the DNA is TGTGCCAGCAGCCTCGGACAGGGGGCCTGGCAGCCCCAGCATTTT. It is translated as CASSLGQGAWQPQHF.

The CDR3 nucleotides are TGTGCCAGCAGTGGGACAGGGATTAATGAAAAACTGTTTTTT. It is translated as CASSGTGINEKLFF. This chain connects TRBV9 to TRBJ1-4, with 9 nucleotides matching TRBD1. Losses at the gene ends were 5 bases for V and 4 bases for J; bases not matched to a gene: 3. Germline CDR1 SGDLS, CDR2 YYNGEE. The CDR3 is made up of 14 amino acids. The whole variable domain, filled in from reference TRBV9 and TRBJ1-4, reads DSGVTQTPKHLITATGQRVTLRCSPRSGDLSVYWYQQSLDQGLQFLIQYYNGEERAKGNILERFSAQQFPDLHSELNLSSLELGDSALYFCASSGTGINEKLFFGSGTQLSVL.

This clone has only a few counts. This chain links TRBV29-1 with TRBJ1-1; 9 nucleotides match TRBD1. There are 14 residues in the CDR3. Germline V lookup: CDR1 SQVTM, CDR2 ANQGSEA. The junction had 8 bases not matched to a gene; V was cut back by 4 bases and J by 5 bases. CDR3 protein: CSVAGTGWRTEAFF. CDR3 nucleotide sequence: TGCAGCGTTGCCGGGACAGGGTGGAGGACTGAAGCTTTCTTT.

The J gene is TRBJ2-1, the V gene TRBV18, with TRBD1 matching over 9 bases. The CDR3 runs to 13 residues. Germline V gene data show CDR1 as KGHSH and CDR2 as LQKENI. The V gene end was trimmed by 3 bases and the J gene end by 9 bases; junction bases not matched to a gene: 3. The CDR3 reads CASSPGTGSEQFF. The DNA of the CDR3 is TGTGCCAGCTCACCCGGGACAGGGAGTGAGCAGTTCTTC.

CDR3 coding DNA: TGTGCCAGCAGCGGGACAGGGATACACAATGAGCAGTTCTTC. Translation: CASSGTGIHNEQFF. The genes are TRBV5-5 and TRBJ2-1; TRBD1 aligns across 9 bases. V lost 4 bases and J lost 5; bases outside the gene matches: 4. Germline V CDR1 and CDR2: SGHKS, YYEKEE (reference sequence). The CDR3 runs to 14 residues.

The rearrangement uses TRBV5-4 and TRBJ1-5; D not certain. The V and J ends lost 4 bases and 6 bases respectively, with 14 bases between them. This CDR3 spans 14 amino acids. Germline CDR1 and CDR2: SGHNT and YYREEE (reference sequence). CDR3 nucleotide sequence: TGTGCCAGCAGCCCTTCTCCTGGGAGTCAGCCCCAGCATTTT. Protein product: CASSPSPGSQPQHF.

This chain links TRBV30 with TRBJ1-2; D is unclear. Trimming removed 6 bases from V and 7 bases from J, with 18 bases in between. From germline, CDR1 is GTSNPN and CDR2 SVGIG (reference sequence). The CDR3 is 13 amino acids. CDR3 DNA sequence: TGTGCCTGTGACCGTGGAGGCGTTATTGGCTACACCTTC. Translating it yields CACDRGGVIGYTF.

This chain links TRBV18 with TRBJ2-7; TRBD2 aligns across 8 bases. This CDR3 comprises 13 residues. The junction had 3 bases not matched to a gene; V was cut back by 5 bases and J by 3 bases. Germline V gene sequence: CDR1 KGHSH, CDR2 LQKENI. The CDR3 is CASSTGTSYEQYF. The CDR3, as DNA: TGTGCCAGCTCAACCGGGACTAGCTACGAGCAGTACTTC.

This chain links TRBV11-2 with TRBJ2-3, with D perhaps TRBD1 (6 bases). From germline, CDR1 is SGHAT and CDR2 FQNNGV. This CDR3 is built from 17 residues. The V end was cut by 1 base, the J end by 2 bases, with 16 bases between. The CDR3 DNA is TGTGCCAGCAGCTTAGCAATGGGGGCTACCTCCACAGATACGCAGTATTTT. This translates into CASSLAMGATSTDTQYF.

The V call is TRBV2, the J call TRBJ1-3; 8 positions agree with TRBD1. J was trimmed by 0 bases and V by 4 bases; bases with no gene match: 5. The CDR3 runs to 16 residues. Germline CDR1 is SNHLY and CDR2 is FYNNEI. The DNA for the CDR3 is TGTGCCAGCAGTGTCGGACAGGGAATCTCTGGAAACACCATATATTTT. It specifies CASSVGQGISGNTIYF.

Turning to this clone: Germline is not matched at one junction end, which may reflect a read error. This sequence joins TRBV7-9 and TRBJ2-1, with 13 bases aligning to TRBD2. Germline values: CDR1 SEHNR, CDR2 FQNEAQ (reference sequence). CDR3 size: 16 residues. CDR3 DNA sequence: TGTTCCAGCAGCTGGGCAGGACTAGCGGGAGTTGCTGAGCAGTTCTTC. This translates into CSSSWAGLAGVAEQFF. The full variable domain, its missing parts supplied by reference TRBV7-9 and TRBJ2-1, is DTGVSQNPRHKITKRGQNVTFRCDPISEHNRLYWYRQTLGQGPEFLTYFQNEAQLEKSRLLSDRFSAERPKGSFSTLEIQRTEQGDSAMYLCSSSWAGLAGVAEQFFGPGTRLTVL.

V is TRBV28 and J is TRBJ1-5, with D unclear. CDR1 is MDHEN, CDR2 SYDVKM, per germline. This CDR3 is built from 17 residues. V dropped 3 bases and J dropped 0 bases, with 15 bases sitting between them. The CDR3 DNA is TGTGCCAGCAGTTTTCGTCAGCCGGGAAATAGCAATCAGCCCCAGCATTTT. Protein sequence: CASSFRQPGNSNQPQHF.

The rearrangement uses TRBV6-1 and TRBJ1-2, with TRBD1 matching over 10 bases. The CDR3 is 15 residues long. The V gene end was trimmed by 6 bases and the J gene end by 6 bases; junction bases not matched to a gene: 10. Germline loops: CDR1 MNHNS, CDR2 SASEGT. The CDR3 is CASRKTGGVIDGYTF. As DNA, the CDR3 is TGTGCCAGCAGAAAGACAGGGGGCGTCATTGATGGCTACACCTTC.

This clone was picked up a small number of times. CDR3 in DNA: TGTGCTAGTGGTCCCTTGGGGGGTAACAATGAGCAGTTCTTC. Protein sequence: CASGPLGGNNEQFF. The chain links TRBV12-5 to TRBJ2-1; a weak D match, TRBD2 (6 bases). The CDR3 extends over 14 amino acids. V dropped 5 bases and J dropped 5 bases, with 13 bases sitting between them. CDR1 is LGHNT, CDR2 FRNRAP, per germline.

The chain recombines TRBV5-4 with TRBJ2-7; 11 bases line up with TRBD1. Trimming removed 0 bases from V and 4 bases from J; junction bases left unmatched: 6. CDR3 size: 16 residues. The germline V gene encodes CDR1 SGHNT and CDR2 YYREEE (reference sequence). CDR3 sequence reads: CASSLAFGTGGYEQYF. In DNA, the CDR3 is TGTGCCAGCAGCTTGGCCTTTGGGACAGGGGGTTACGAGCAGTACTTC.

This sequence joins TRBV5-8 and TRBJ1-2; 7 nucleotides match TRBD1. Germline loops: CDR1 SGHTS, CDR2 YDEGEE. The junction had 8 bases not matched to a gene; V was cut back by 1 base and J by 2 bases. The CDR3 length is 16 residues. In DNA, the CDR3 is TGTGCCAGCAGCTTGCTGAGAGGACAGGCAAACTATGGCTACACCTTC. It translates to CASSLLRGQANYGYTF.

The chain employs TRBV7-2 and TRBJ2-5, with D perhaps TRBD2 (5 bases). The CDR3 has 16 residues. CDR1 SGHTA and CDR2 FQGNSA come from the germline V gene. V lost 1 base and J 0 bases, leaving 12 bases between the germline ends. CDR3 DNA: TGTGCCAGCAGCTTAGGGCCCCGGGGTTACCAAGAGACCCAGTACTTC. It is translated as CASSLGPRGYQETQYF.

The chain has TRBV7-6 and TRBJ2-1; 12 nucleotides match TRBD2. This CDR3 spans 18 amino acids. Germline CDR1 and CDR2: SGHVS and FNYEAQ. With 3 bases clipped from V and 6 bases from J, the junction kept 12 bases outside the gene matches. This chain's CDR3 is CASSFGLAGPRTTNEQFF. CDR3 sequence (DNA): TGTGCCAGCAGCTTTGGACTAGCGGGACCACGAACTACCAATGAGCAGTTCTTC.

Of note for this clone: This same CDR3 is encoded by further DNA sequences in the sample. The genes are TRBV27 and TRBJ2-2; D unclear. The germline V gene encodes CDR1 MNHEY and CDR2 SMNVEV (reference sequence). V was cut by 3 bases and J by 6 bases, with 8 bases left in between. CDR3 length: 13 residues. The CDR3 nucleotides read TGTGCCAGCAGTTTGGTAGAGGCCGGGGAGCTGTTTTTT. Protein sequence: CASSLVEAGELFF.

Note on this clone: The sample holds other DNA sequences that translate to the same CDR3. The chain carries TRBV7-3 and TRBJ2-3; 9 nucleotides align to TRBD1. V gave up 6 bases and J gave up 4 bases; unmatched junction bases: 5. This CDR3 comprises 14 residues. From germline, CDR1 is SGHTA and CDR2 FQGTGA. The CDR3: CASSPTGGADTQYF. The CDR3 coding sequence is TGTGCCAGCAGTCCTACAGGGGGCGCAGATACGCAGTATTTT.

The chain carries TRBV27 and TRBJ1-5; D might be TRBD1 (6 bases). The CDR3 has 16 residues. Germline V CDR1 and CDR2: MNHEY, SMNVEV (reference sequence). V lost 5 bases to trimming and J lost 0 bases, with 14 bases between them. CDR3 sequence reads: CASSPSPRGSNQPQHF. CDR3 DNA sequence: TGTGCCAGCAGTCCCTCCCCCAGGGGTAGCAATCAGCCCCAGCATTTT.